One and the same sample provided the 6 T cell receptor beta chains below, sequenced in a study of cytotoxic CD8 clonotypes in ibrutinib-treated CLL. The method was immunoSEQ multiplex PCR; TCRdb's version includes in-frame clones alone and lacks a portion of them. This table has 250,000 or so clones, 70% appearing once. The sequencing used PBMCs, collected after 24 months of ibrutinib treatment. The receptors were sampled from a human donor with chronic lymphocytic leukemia.

The genes are TRBV27 and TRBJ2-2; TRBD1 aligns across 7 bases. V gave up 8 bases and J gave up 0 bases; unmatched junction bases: 6. Germline V gene data show CDR1 as MNHEY and CDR2 as SMNVEV (reference sequence). The CDR3 runs 15 residues. The CDR3 coding sequence is TGTGCCAGCGGCCCCCAGGGGGCGAACACCGGGGAGCTGTTTTTT. Residues: CASGPQGANTGELFF.

This chain connects TRBV18 to TRBJ2-7; 11 nucleotides line up with TRBD2. Per the germline V gene, CDR1 is KGHSH and CDR2 is LQKENI. CDR3 size: 14 residues. The ends lost 2 bases at V and 5 bases at J; junction bases unmatched: 2. The chain's CDR3 is CASSPTSGSDEQYF. As DNA, the CDR3 is TGTGCCAGCTCACCAACTAGCGGGAGCGACGAGCAGTACTTC. The variable domain in full, with the rest retrieved from reference TRBV18 and TRBJ2-7, is NAGVMQNPRHLVRRRGQEARLRCSPMKGHSHVYWYRQLPEEGLKFMVYLQKENIIDESGMPKERFSAEFPKEGPSILRIQQVVRGDSAAYFCASSPTSGSDEQYFGPGTRLTVT.

The chain couples TRBV7-8 to TRBJ1-3; a weak D match, TRBD1 (6 bases). Trimming removed 1 base at V and 3 bases at J, with 10 bases between. The CDR3 consists of 15 residues. Germline V gene lookup returns CDR1 SGHVS and CDR2 FQNEAQ. CDR3 region: CASSLVAGDGNTIYF. CDR3 nucleotides: TGTGCCAGCAGCTTAGTCGCAGGGGATGGAAACACCATATATTTT.

Here the CDR3 DNA reads TGTGCCAGTAGTATGGGACAGGATGGTTATGGCTACACCTTC. It codes for CASSMGQDGYGYTF. This chain uses TRBV19 with TRBJ1-2; 8 nucleotides agree with TRBD1. There are 14 residues in the CDR3. Germline V gene lookup returns CDR1 LNHDA and CDR2 SQIVND (reference sequence). J was trimmed by 5 bases and V by 3 bases; bases with no gene match: 5.

This sequence joins TRBV6-5 and TRBJ1-2; D ambiguous. This CDR3 comprises 16 residues. The V end was cut by 0 bases, the J end by 5 bases, with 16 bases between. Germline V gives CDR1 MNHEY, CDR2 SVGAGI. The CDR3 spells CASSYSPRTTSYGYTF. In DNA, the CDR3 is TGTGCCAGCAGTTACTCGCCACGGACCACATCATATGGCTACACCTTC.

The chain employs TRBV14 and TRBJ1-2; D remains unclear. Germline loops: CDR1 SGHDN, CDR2 FVKESK. This CDR3 is built from 13 residues. V was cut by 4 bases and J by 6 bases, with 12 bases left in between. The CDR3 DNA sequence: TGTGCCAGCAGCCGACTTAACAGAGATGGCTACACCTTC. Protein: CASSRLNRDGYTF.